This T cell receptor (beta chain) was sequenced for a study of cytomegalovirus exposure and HLA in healthy donors. General study findings and limits: The authors excluded some V segments, including TRBV6-2 and TRBV6-3, as indistinguishable. Among immune exposure information, only CMV serostatus was available. In vitro data verified a few CMV-associated chains as specific for CMV antigens.

Amplification used 60 Vbeta primers and 13 Jbeta primers. Here immunoSEQ multiplex PCR was the method, and the copy in TCRdb shows in-frame clones only, minus some. The data show under 150,000 clones, around 75% seen once. This CDR3 comprises 13 residues. The ends lost 7 bases at V and 7 bases at J; junction bases unmatched: 6. Germline CDR1 SNHLY, CDR2 FYNNEI. In the case of this clone: The target antigen is unknown.

The clonotype was recovered from a female donor in good health and CMV-seronegative. This rearrangement joins TRBV2 to TRBJ1-2; 10 bases agree with TRBD1. Sequencing was performed on PBMCs. The DNA for the CDR3 is TGTGCCAGCAAGGCTGACAGGGGGCGTGGCTACACCTTC. Translating gives CASKADRGRGYTF.